This T cell receptor (beta chain) was retrieved from a study of blood T cell repertoires in COVID-19 (TCRdb year 2020). Notes on the research overall: The collaborator samples originated in the United States, Italy and Spain and spanned the acute and convalescent phases of COVID-19. The prospective study material was composed of cDNA or gDNA derived from T cells, B-cell-depleted T cells, or PBMCs. Subjects who had been exposed to COVID-19, were actively infected with it, or had recovered from it provided the deeply sampled blood TCRbeta repertoires that made up the dataset. The repertoires were released in a freely available public database intended as a resource for research on the immune response to SARS-CoV-2. Samples came from the ongoing ImmuneRACE study (first 160 participants) plus 1,254 subjects from 6 global collaborators. Nearly every sample came with metadata listing a de-identified subject ID, COVID-19 status, age in years and sex. Where HLA class I and class II types were available, the types were taken from metadata supplied by the sample provider, not from assay-based typing. Here is what the overall study found, with its caveats: How much clinical and demographic metadata was included differed by source and by participant, and the metadata was provided uncurated.

Notes on this clone: Its antigen remains unidentified. Base qualities were left out, and no much larger clone turns up one base away.

TCRbeta CDR3 regions were amplified from genomic DNA by means of the immunoSEQ Assay, a bias-controlled multiplex PCR. As for the original processing: Nucleated cell counts per sample were estimated from amplification of reference gene primers within the assay. Sequence reads were collapsed and filtered to measure the absolute abundance of every unique TCRbeta CDR3 rearrangement. For each sample, productive Simpson clonality was calculated as the square root of Simpson's diversity index across productive rearrangements. The source is immuneACCESS, and TCRdb retained only in-frame sequences with V and J called. Part of the clones is not carried over; for the studies checked, unresolved V genes explain less than half of this, and the remainder is unexplained. The D gene and trimming were derived from the DNA, and the V and J assignments and clone size from that table. The sample table shows 160,000 or so clones, and 80% to 90% are seen once. Around a tenth of the sample lies in the top ten.

At one collaborating source in Seattle, patients were enrolled during active infection and were followed longitudinally through the course of disease. Each collaborating institution followed its own protocols to collect whole blood in K2EDTA tubes. Collaborator samples were shipped for TCRbeta analysis as frozen whole blood, isolated PBMCs, or DNA extracted from either sample type. The receptor's source is a woman aged 65 to 85 with COVID-19, enrolled during active disease. Sequenced: peripheral blood.

The CDR3 loop reads CSASRSLSYEQYF. The bases read TGCAGTGCTAGTAGGTCACTATCCTACGAGCAGTACTTC. The chain is encoded by TRBV20-1 joined to TRBJ2-7, with the D gene not clear enough to name. The germline V gene (reference sequence) provides CDR1 DFQATT and CDR2 SNEGSKA. Trimming costs V 3 bases and J 1 base, and their ends lie 10 bases apart. From the cysteine up to the phenylalanine, the CDR3 has a length of 13 residues. The kept DNA is CDR3 alone, 39 bases in frame from the first base.